The 17 T cell receptor beta chains in this list originate from one sample, sequenced in a study of blood T cell repertoires in COVID-19. Clones were sequenced by immunoSEQ multiplex PCR, and TCRdb holds only the in-frame ones, with some missing. The data show 55,000 to 90,000 clones, with 70% to 90% seen just once and approximately 1.4% held by the top ten. The sequenced material came from peripheral blood. The receptors shown here come from a human donor in a cohort sampled during active COVID-19.

This chain uses TRBV28 with TRBJ1-5; no definite D call. V was pared by 6 bases and J by 2 bases, with 17 bases between. The CDR3 sequence is 16 residues long. Germline-derived CDR1 and CDR2 are MDHEN and SYDVKM. This CDR3 is CASSPQVVQGNQPQHF. The CDR3 DNA reads as TGTGCCAGCAGCCCCCAAGTTGTCCAGGGCAATCAGCCCCAGCATTTT.

The V gene is TRBV7-9, the J gene TRBJ2-5; 13 bases agree with TRBD2. V shed 5 bases, J shed 3 bases, and the junction held 0 bases outside the gene matches. The CDR3 contains 14 residues. Germline V gene sequence: CDR1 SEHNR, CDR2 FQNEAQ (reference sequence). Written as DNA, the CDR3 is TGTGCCAGCAGCGGACTAGCGGGAGAAGAGACCCAGTACTTC. It codes for CASSGLAGEETQYF.

The rearrangement uses TRBV5-1 and TRBJ2-7; 7 bases match TRBD2. The trim removed 2 bases at V and 3 bases at J, leaving 14 bases unmatched. This CDR3 has 17 amino acids. Germline CDR1 and CDR2: SGHRS and YFSETQ. The CDR3: CASSLGGLAGDFYEQYV. In nucleotides, the CDR3 is TGCGCCAGCAGCTTAGGAGGGTTGGCGGGGGATTTCTACGAGCAGTACGTC.

The chain carries TRBV29-1 and TRBJ1-2; 8 nucleotides agree with TRBD1. The CDR3 covers 12 residues. Unmatched junction bases numbered 11, after V lost 3 bases and J lost 14 bases. Germline lookup yields CDR1 SQVTM and CDR2 ANQGSEA. This CDR3 reads CSVERAGGARTF. CDR3 nucleotide sequence: TGCAGCGTTGAGAGGGCAGGGGGCGCGAGGACCTTC.

Notes on this clone: The sample carries other DNA sequences with the same CDR3. The rearrangement uses TRBV30 and TRBJ2-5; a possible D gene is TRBD2 (5 bases). Trimming shortened V by 0 bases and J by 5 bases, and 10 bases separated the two germline ends. CDR3 length: 13 amino acids. The germline gives CDR1 GTSNPN, CDR2 SVGIG (reference sequence). CDR3 region: CAWSVRERETQYF. Written as DNA, the CDR3 is TGTGCCTGGAGTGTGAGGGAGCGGGAGACCCAGTACTTC.

The rearrangement joins TRBV6-5 to TRBJ2-7; weak D call: TRBD1 (6 bases). CDR1 and CDR2 from the germline V gene are MNHEY and SVGAGI. V lost 8 bases and J 4 bases, leaving 18 bases between the germline ends. The CDR3 contains 14 residues. CDR3 in DNA: TGTGCCAGCGGACCGCTCGGGACACCTTACGAGCAGTACGTC. Protein product: CASGPLGTPYEQYV.

The rearrangement links TRBV4-2 to TRBJ2-3; TRBD2 agrees at 9 bases. The CDR3 spans 23 residues. CDR1 and CDR2 from the germline V gene are LGHNA and YNFKEQ. V shed 4 bases and J 0 bases; nucleotides not matched to a gene: 26. The CDR3 DNA reads TGTGCCAGCAGCCGACAAAACCGCTTCCTCGGGACTAGCACCCTTTCTAGCACAGATACGCAGTATTTT. This gives the protein CASSRQNRFLGTSTLSSTDTQYF.

This chain uses TRBV6-1 with TRBJ2-5; 10 nucleotides line up with TRBD1. Trimming removed 4 bases from V and 4 bases from J; junction bases left unmatched: 9. Per the germline V gene, CDR1 is MNHNS and CDR2 is SASEGT. The CDR3 covers 16 residues. The DNA of the CDR3 is TGTGCCAGCAGTGGGGCGGGACAGGGGAGGGGAGAGACCCAGTACTTC. The encoded protein is CASSGAGQGRGETQYF.

This sequence joins TRBV7-9 and TRBJ2-1; tentative D call: TRBD1 (5 bases). Germline V gene data show CDR1 as SEHNR and CDR2 as FQNEAQ (reference sequence). The CDR3 extends over 17 amino acids. The V end lost 4 bases, the J end lost 0 bases, and 16 bases lay between the germline ends. CDR3 sequence (DNA): TGTGCCAGCAGCTCCTGGACAAGCGCAGGCTCCTACAATGAGCAGTTCTTC. This encodes CASSSWTSAGSYNEQFF.

The chain is built from TRBV7-9 and TRBJ1-5; no reliable D call. The CDR3 is 13 residues long. CDR1 is SEHNR, CDR2 FQNEAQ, per germline (reference sequence). Between the trimmed V and J ends, which lost 1 base and 6 bases, there was a span of 7 bases. The CDR3 coding sequence is TGTGCCAGCAGCTTAGGGGAGGGTCAGCCCCAGCATTTT. Translation: CASSLGEGQPQHF.

This clone was observed once. The rearrangement joins TRBV5-1 to TRBJ1-2; TRBD1 matches at 7 bases. The germline CDR1 and CDR2 sequences are SGHRS and YFSETQ. V lost 6 bases and J lost 4; bases outside the gene matches: 6. The length of the CDR3 is 13 residues. The CDR3 region has the DNA TGCGCCAGCACGGAGGGGGCCAGCTATGGCTACACCTTC. Residues: CASTEGASYGYTF. The full variable domain, completed using reference TRBV5-1 and TRBJ1-2, is KAGVTQTPRYLIKTRGQQVTLSCSPISGHRSVSWYQQTPGQGLQFLFEYFSETQRNKGNFPGRFSGRQFSNSRSEMNVSTLELGDSALYLCASTEGASYGYTFGSGTRLTVV.

This chain joins TRBV6-6 and TRBJ1-1; tentative D call: TRBD1 (6 bases). The CDR3 covers 14 residues. Germline values: CDR1 MNHNY, CDR2 SVGAGI (reference sequence). V dropped 5 bases and J dropped 4 bases, with 14 bases sitting between them. The CDR3 region is CASSPNTGITEAFF. The CDR3 bases are TGTGCCAGCAGTCCGAATACAGGGATCACTGAAGCTTTCTTT.

The rearrangement joins TRBV7-2 to TRBJ2-7; D remains unclear. There are 11 residues in the CDR3. Trimming removed 3 bases at V and 4 bases at J, with 4 bases between. Per germline, CDR1 SGHTA and CDR2 FQGNSA. The CDR3 protein is CASSFQYEQYF. The CDR3 DNA follows: TGTGCCAGCAGCTTTCAATACGAGCAGTACTTC.

V gene TRBV6-6 combines with J gene TRBJ2-4; 9 bases map to TRBD1. The V segment lost 5 bases and the J segment 0 bases; nucleotides outside the gene matches: 11. Germline CDR1 and CDR2: MNHNY and SVGAGI (reference sequence). The CDR3 length is 18 residues. This CDR3 is CASSPGQGTTLAKNIQYF. For the CDR3, the DNA is TGTGCCAGCAGTCCGGGACAGGGAACCACCTTAGCCAAAAACATTCAGTACTTC.

This chain connects TRBV7-9 to TRBJ1-4; 7 nucleotides match TRBD1. In germline, CDR1 is SEHNR, CDR2 FQNEAQ (reference sequence). The CDR3 totals 15 residues. J was trimmed by 7 bases and V by 1 base; bases with no gene match: 6. CDR3 amino acids: CASSLGQGFSEKLFF. CDR3 nucleotide sequence: TGTGCCAGCAGCTTAGGACAGGGATTCTCTGAAAAACTGTTTTTT.

The chain joins TRBV5-1 to TRBJ2-7; 11 bases fit TRBD2. CDR1 and CDR2 from the germline V gene are SGHRS and YFSETQ. J was trimmed by 5 bases and V by 0 bases; bases with no gene match: 4. The CDR3 sequence is 15 residues long. CDR3 sequence (DNA): TGCGCCAGCAGCTTGGCGGGACTAGCGGTCCACGAGCAGTACGTC. Translating it yields CASSLAGLAVHEQYV.

This chain connects TRBV2 to TRBJ2-1, with 9 nucleotides matching TRBD2. CDR3 length equals 15 residues. CDR1 is SNHLY, CDR2 FYNNEI, per germline. V shed 6 bases, J shed 5 bases, and the junction held 8 bases outside the gene matches. This CDR3 is CASSPELAGHNEQFF. The CDR3 coding sequence is TGTGCCAGCAGCCCAGAGCTAGCGGGACACAATGAGCAGTTCTTC.